The present TCR beta chain was sequenced within a study of blood T cell repertoires in COVID-19. V was shortened by 6 bases and J by 4 bases, with 16 bases between the two germline ends. Looked up from germline, CDR1 is SNHLY and CDR2 is FYNNEI. The CDR3 spans 15 residues. Clones were read by immunoSEQ multiplex PCR, and TCRdb kept only the in-frame ones, dropping some. The sample contains 80,000 to 95,000 clones, nearly 90% of which appear only once. This chain connects TRBV2 to TRBJ1-5; tentatively, D is TRBD1 (6 bases). Sequencing input: peripheral blood. The source of this sequence is a man aged 65 to 79 with acute or convalescent COVID-19. The DNA for the CDR3 is TGTGCCAGCAGGGCAGGGACATTCACGAATCAGCCCCAGCATTTT. Translation gives CASRAGTFTNQPQHF.